Listed here are 23 T cell receptor beta chains from one sample, sequenced in a study of blood T cell repertoires in COVID-19. TCRdb keeps only in-frame clones here, not all; method: immunoSEQ multiplex PCR. This table has about 310,000 clones, 85% to 90% appearing once. Material for sequencing was peripheral blood. These receptors all stem from a middle-aged woman with COVID-19, enrolled during active disease.

This chain connects TRBV29-1 to TRBJ1-1; 8 bases line up with TRBD1. V lost 6 bases and J lost 2; bases outside the gene matches: 5. Germline lookup yields CDR1 SQVTM and CDR2 ANQGSEA. CDR3 length: 13 residues. CDR3 region: CSVKGQANTEAFF. The CDR3 DNA is TGCAGCGTGAAGGGACAGGCCAACACTGAAGCTTTCTTT.

The chain is built from TRBV7-9 and TRBJ2-5; 13 bases agree with TRBD2. This CDR3 spans 17 amino acids. Trimming removed 5 bases from V and 5 bases from J; junction bases left unmatched: 11. Germline V gene lookup returns CDR1 SEHNR and CDR2 FQNEAQ (reference sequence). The CDR3: CASSPGTSGNLRETQYF. CDR3 nucleotide sequence: TGTGCCAGCAGCCCCGGGACTAGCGGGAACCTCCGGGAGACCCAGTACTTC.

This clone was observed once. The rearrangement uses TRBV30 and TRBJ1-2; no clear D gene. V shed 4 bases and J shed 7 bases, with 16 bases lying between them. The CDR3 totals 13 residues. Looked up from germline, CDR1 is GTSNPN and CDR2 is SVGIG (reference sequence). Here the CDR3 DNA reads TGTGCCTGGAATTCTAGGAGTACAAGTGGCTACACCTTC. Its translation: CAWNSRSTSGYTF.

The chain is built from TRBV4-3 and TRBJ2-1; unclear D gene. Trimming took off 1 base at V and 0 bases at J, with 10 bases between the two ends. Germline V gene data show CDR1 as LGHNA and CDR2 as YSLEER. This CDR3 spans 16 amino acids. As DNA, the CDR3 is TGCGCCAGCAGCCAAGGAGGCATTTACTCCTACAATGAGCAGTTCTTC. Residues: CASSQGGIYSYNEQFF.

The V call is TRBV29-1, the J call TRBJ2-7, with D unresolved. CDR1 SQVTM and CDR2 ANQGSEA come from the germline V gene. The germline V and J ends were trimmed by 6 bases and 1 base, with 7 bases remaining between them. CDR3 length: 11 residues. This chain's CDR3 is CSVTLSYEQYF. DNA for the CDR3: TGCAGCGTGACACTGTCCTACGAGCAGTACTTC.

The V gene is TRBV5-1, the J gene TRBJ2-5; 8 bases map to TRBD2. CDR1 is SGHRS and CDR2 is YFSETQ in the germline V gene. The CDR3 loop spans 15 amino acids. Trimming at V came to 0 bases and at J to 5 bases, leaving 6 bases not matched to a gene. This CDR3 reads CASSLGGLVAETQYF. The CDR3 bases are TGCGCCAGCAGCTTGGGGGGACTAGTAGCGGAGACCCAGTACTTC.

This clone came up once. V is TRBV7-9 and J is TRBJ1-2, with D hard to call. CDR3 length: 11 residues. Germline V CDR1 and CDR2: SEHNR, FQNEAQ (reference sequence). Trimming pared 5 bases from V and 6 bases from J, leaving 7 bases between. Written as DNA, the CDR3 is TGTGCCAGCAGCCGAGGAAATGGCTACACCTTC. It specifies CASSRGNGYTF.

This chain connects TRBV4-3 to TRBJ1-1; 10 nucleotides match TRBD1. From germline, CDR1 is LGHNA and CDR2 YSLEER. The CDR3 runs to 17 residues. The V gene end was trimmed by 0 bases and the J gene end by 3 bases; junction bases not matched to a gene: 7. The CDR3 loop reads CASSQDDGGTGDTEAFF. The CDR3 region has the DNA TGCGCCAGCAGCCAAGATGACGGAGGGACAGGGGACACTGAAGCTTTCTTT.

The chain links TRBV7-3 to TRBJ2-7; 9 bases map to TRBD1. The CDR3 is 14 amino acids. Germline values: CDR1 SGHTA, CDR2 FQGTGA. Losses at the gene ends were 6 bases for V and 3 bases for J; bases not matched to a gene: 6. The CDR3 DNA is TGTGCCAGCAGTCCATCGGGACAGGGCTACGAGCAGTACTTC. This gives the protein CASSPSGQGYEQYF.

Concerning this clone itself: One end of the junction varies from germline; a read error may be responsible. V and J are TRBV7-7 and TRBJ2-7; a weak D match, TRBD2 (6 bases). The CDR3 has 15 amino acids. Per germline, CDR1 SSHAT and CDR2 FNYEAQ (reference sequence). The CDR3 reads CASSLAAGGSYEQYF. CDR3 DNA sequence: TGTGCTAGCAGCTTAGCGGCAGGAGGCTCCTACGAGCAGTACTTC. The full variable domain, its missing parts supplied by reference TRBV7-7 and TRBJ2-7, is GAGVSQSPRYKVTKRGQDVTLRCDPISSHATLYWYQQALGQGPEFLTYFNYEAQPDKSGLPSDRFSAERPEGSISTLTIQRTEQRDSAMYRCASSLAAGGSYEQYFGPGTRLTVT.

This clone was observed a few times. J is TRBJ2-3 and V is TRBV28; 11 bases match TRBD2. The CDR3 spans 15 residues. V trimming: 7 bases; J trimming: 3 bases; junction bases outside the gene matches: 6. Germline values: CDR1 MDHEN, CDR2 SYDVKM. The CDR3 spells CASNPASGRTDTQYF. The CDR3, as DNA: TGTGCCAGCAACCCCGCTAGCGGGAGGACAGATACGCAGTATTTT.

This chain uses TRBV28 with TRBJ2-5; 9 nucleotides match TRBD2. Germline V gene lookup returns CDR1 MDHEN and CDR2 SYDVKM. The CDR3 loop spans 15 amino acids. Losses at the gene ends were 4 bases for V and 5 bases for J; bases not matched to a gene: 8. The CDR3 loop reads CASSSPAGGLETQYF. The CDR3 DNA sequence: TGTGCCAGCAGTTCTCCAGCGGGGGGTTTGGAGACCCAGTACTTC.

The chain employs TRBV10-3 and TRBJ1-6; D is perhaps TRBD1 (5 bases). Germline CDR1 ENHRY, CDR2 SYGVKD. This CDR3 has 16 amino acids. V was clipped by 2 bases and J by 2 bases, with 10 bases between them. CDR3 bases: TGTGCCATCAGTGAGAGGGTGGACACCTATAATTCACCCCTCCACTTT. Translation: CAISERVDTYNSPLHF.

The chain couples TRBV4-3 to TRBJ1-3; the D is unclear. CDR1 and CDR2 (germline): LGHNA, YSLEER. The V end was cut by 4 bases, the J end by 0 bases, with 7 bases between. This CDR3 has 14 residues. The CDR3 here is CASSPRGSGNTIYF. CDR3 nucleotide sequence: TGCGCCAGCAGCCCCCGCGGCTCTGGAAACACCATATATTTT.

This clone was seen a single time. This chain joins TRBV23-1 and TRBJ2-7; D is ambiguous. TRBV23-1 has ORF status, its function being uncertain. V was clipped by 11 bases and J by 0 bases, with 14 bases between them. There are 13 residues in the CDR3. The DNA for the CDR3 is TGCGCCGGAGATGACGGTCACTCCTACGAGCAGTACTTC. Translation gives CAGDDGHSYEQYF.

This chain joins TRBV18 and TRBJ1-1; possibly TRBD1 for D (6 bases). CDR1 is KGHSH, CDR2 LQKENI, per germline. The CDR3 length is 14 residues. The ends were cut back, 6 bases at V and 3 bases at J, with 14 bases in the middle. CDR3 loop: CASSLTRGDTEAFF. Written as DNA, the CDR3 is TGTGCCAGCTCGTTGACCAGGGGCGACACTGAAGCTTTCTTT.

The rearrangement uses TRBV20-1 and TRBJ1-1; D gene ambiguous. Trimming removed 5 bases at V and 8 bases at J, with 12 bases between. Germline V gene lookup returns CDR1 DFQATT and CDR2 SNEGSKA (reference sequence). The CDR3 extends over 11 amino acids. The CDR3 is CSASQAREAFF. The CDR3 DNA follows: TGCAGTGCTTCCCAGGCTCGCGAAGCTTTCTTT.

The chain joins TRBV27 to TRBJ2-5; TRBD2 agrees at 12 bases. Losses at the gene ends were 5 bases for V and 5 bases for J; bases not matched to a gene: 9. This CDR3 is 16 amino acids long. The germline V gene encodes CDR1 MNHEY and CDR2 SMNVEV (reference sequence). Written as DNA, the CDR3 is TGTGCCAGCAGTCCGAGACTAGCGGGAGACACGGAGACCCAGTACTTC. Amino acids: CASSPRLAGDTETQYF.

The chain has TRBV2 and TRBJ1-1; perhaps TRBD1 as D (6 bases). Deletions cut 5 bases from V and 0 bases from J, with 13 bases between. The CDR3 sequence is 15 residues long. CDR1 and CDR2 (germline): SNHLY, FYNNEI. The CDR3 spells CASSSGGGLNTEAFF. The CDR3 bases are TGTGCCAGCAGTTCTGGGGGGGGCTTGAACACTGAAGCTTTCTTT.

This chain uses TRBV11-3 with TRBJ1-1; 10 positions agree with TRBD1. Germline assignment: CDR1 SGHNT and CDR2 YENEEA. The V and J ends lost 1 base and 4 bases, in that order; junction bases with no gene match: 3. This CDR3 region has 15 residues. The CDR3 nucleotides are TGTGCCAGCAGCTTAGGGGGACAGGGGAGCACTGAAGCTTTCTTT. This encodes CASSLGGQGSTEAFF.

This rearrangement joins TRBV15 to TRBJ1-1; TRBD1 aligns across 7 bases. V was clipped by 0 bases and J by 5 bases; unmatched bases: 6. The length of the CDR3 is 15 residues. CDR1 is LNHNV and CDR2 is YYDKDF in the germline V gene (reference sequence). CDR3 protein: CATSRDLVRGTEAFF. CDR3 nucleotides: TGTGCCACCAGCAGAGATCTGGTCAGGGGGACTGAAGCTTTCTTT.

The chain uses TRBV27 and TRBJ2-2, with TRBD1 as a possible D gene (5 bases). V was pared by 2 bases and J by 4 bases, with 5 bases between. The CDR3 runs 13 residues. Germline CDR1 MNHEY, CDR2 SMNVEV (reference sequence). In DNA form, the CDR3 reads TGTGCCAGCAGTTTAGGGGCCACCGGGGAGCTGTTTTTT. Translating gives CASSLGATGELFF.

The CDR3 DNA reads TGTGCCAGCAGCTCGGTAGACAGGGGGCAAGACGAGCAGTACTTC. Its translation: CASSSVDRGQDEQYF. This sequence joins TRBV6-2 or TRBV6-3 and TRBJ2-7, with TRBD1 identical over 10 bases. V lost 6 bases, J lost 5 bases, and 10 bases stayed unmatched. CDR3 length equals 15 residues. Per the germline V gene, CDR1 is MNHEY and CDR2 is SVGEGT.